These 11 T cell receptor beta chains were all obtained from the same sample, sequenced in a study of T-cell reconstitution after alpha-beta-depleted transplantation in children. Unique molecular identifiers were used to barcode this TCRbeta library. Each CDR3 protein gets one entry after TCRdb re-called the PCR reads with MiXCR. The data contain hundreds of thousands of distinct CDR3 sequences, around 13% of them singletons. Sequenced here: PBMCs, mostly from graft donor cells, sampled 360 days after TCRalphabeta/CD19-depleted stem cell transplant. The source is a male patient under 18 who had a stem cell transplant for acute myeloid leukemia, so the T cells may come from the graft donor.

This clonotype was found many times. The chain recombines TRBV28 with TRBJ2-5, with D perhaps TRBD2 (5 bases). Between the trimmed V and J ends, which lost 5 bases and 9 bases, there was a span of 13 bases. The germline V gene encodes CDR1 MDHEN and CDR2 SYDVKM. The CDR3 sequence is 12 residues long. The CDR3 sequence: CASSTGIGSQYF. As DNA, the CDR3 is TGTGCCAGCAGTACGGGGATAGGTTCCCAGTACTTC.

This clonotype was seen only a few times. The V and J genes are TRBV7-9 and TRBJ1-1; D not certain. Per the germline V gene, CDR1 is SEHNR and CDR2 is FQNEAQ (reference sequence). V shed 2 bases and J shed 4 bases, with 14 bases lying between them. CDR3 length equals 15 residues. The CDR3 DNA is TGTGCCAGCAGCTTACAGAGGATTGGGTTCACTGAAGCTTTCTTT. It is translated as CASSLQRIGFTEAFF.

This chain uses TRBV9 with TRBJ2-7, with TRBD2 as a possible D gene (7 bases). V lost 0 bases and J lost 3, with 13 bases in between. The CDR3 covers 15 residues. Germline CDR1 reads SGDLS; CDR2 reads YYNGEE. CDR3 bases: TGTGCCAGCAGCGTAGGGGTAGGGGGGGGCTACGAGCAGTACTTC. It is translated as CASSVGVGGGYEQYF.

This clonotype was recorded a few times. This chain joins TRBV29-1 and TRBJ1-3; D call uncertain. Germline loops: CDR1 SQVTM, CDR2 ANQGSEA. CDR3 length equals 16 residues. The CDR3 reads CRSSAPNSSSGNTIYF. The CDR3 region has the DNA TGCAGAAGCAGCGCCCCAAACAGCAGCTCTGGAAACACCATATATTTT.

This clonotype has just a few counts. J is TRBJ1-5 and V is TRBV20-1, with a weak D call TRBD1 (6 bases). Germline V lookup: CDR1 DFQATT, CDR2 SNEGSKA (reference sequence). The CDR3 spans 17 residues. V lost 6 bases and J 2 bases, leaving 23 bases between the germline ends. CDR3 sequence reads: CSAQNNRDGRGNQPQHF. The CDR3 nucleotides read TGCAGTGCCCAGAACAACAGGGACGGGCGCGGCAATCAGCCCCAGCATTTT.

This clonotype was recorded a few times. The rearrangement joins TRBV7-9 to TRBJ2-7, with D possibly TRBD2 on 5 matching bases. Trimming shortened V by 0 bases and J by 1 base, and 16 bases separated the two germline ends. The CDR3 totals 17 residues. Germline V gene sequence: CDR1 SEHNR, CDR2 FQNEAQ (reference sequence). CDR3 residues: CASSLAGVQVWSYEQYF. DNA of the CDR3: TGTGCCAGCAGCTTAGCGGGAGTCCAGGTCTGGTCCTACGAGCAGTACTTC.

The gene calls are TRBV20-1 and TRBJ2-5; tentatively, D is TRBD2 (6 bases). Germline V lookup: CDR1 DFQATT, CDR2 SNEGSKA (reference sequence). V was shortened by 4 bases and J by 2 bases, with 20 bases between the two germline ends. The CDR3 sequence is 16 residues long. The CDR3 protein is CSAMLPAGGKQETQYF. For the CDR3, the DNA is TGCAGTGCTATGTTGCCAGCGGGCGGGAAACAAGAGACCCAGTACTTC.

Notes on this clonotype: A much larger clone differs by one base, so this may be a read error. The V call is TRBV7-2, the J call TRBJ2-5; no reliable D call. The CDR3 extends over 14 amino acids. CDR1 and CDR2 from the germline V gene are SGHTA and FQGNSA. Deletions cut 5 bases from V and 2 bases from J, with 12 bases between. The CDR3 here is CASSVVPAQETQYF. In DNA, the CDR3 is TGTGCCAGCAGCGTAGTTCCAGCACAAGAGACCCAGTACTTC.

This clonotype was seen only a few times. The chain couples TRBV11-2 to TRBJ2-3, with 10 bases that match TRBD2. Trimming took 1 base from V and 0 from J; bases not matched to a gene: 4. Germline CDR1 SGHAT, CDR2 FQNNGV. There are 17 residues in the CDR3. CDR3 region: CASSLAPTSGSTDTQYF. In nucleotides, the CDR3 is TGTGCCAGCAGCTTAGCCCCGACTAGCGGGAGCACAGATACGCAGTATTTT. Full variable domain (rest looked up from reference TRBV11-2 and TRBJ2-3): EAGVAQSPRYKIIEKRQSVAFWCNPISGHATLYWYQQILGQGPKLLIQFQNNGVVDDSQLPKDRFSAERLKGVDSTLKIQPAKLEDSAVYLCASSLAPTSGSTDTQYFGPGTRLTVL.

The chain carries TRBV7-8 and TRBJ2-7; the D gene is possibly TRBD2 (6 bases). Germline V gene data show CDR1 as SGHVS and CDR2 as FQNEAQ. This CDR3 contains 16 residues. The V end lost 4 bases, the J end lost 0 bases, and 16 bases lay between the germline ends. The CDR3 reads CASSSGRRDGSYEQYF. CDR3 sequence (DNA): TGTGCCAGCAGCTCGGGGCGGCGGGATGGCTCCTACGAGCAGTACTTC.

This clonotype appeared many times. V gene TRBV5-5 combines with J gene TRBJ1-2; the match to TRBD1 covers 10 bases. V was clipped by 4 bases and J by 4 bases; unmatched bases: 4. Germline V lookup: CDR1 SGHKS, CDR2 YYEKEE (reference sequence). The CDR3 length is 14 residues. The CDR3 reads CASSPGTGAYGYTF. Written as DNA, the CDR3 is TGTGCCAGCAGCCCCGGGACAGGGGCCTATGGCTACACCTTC.